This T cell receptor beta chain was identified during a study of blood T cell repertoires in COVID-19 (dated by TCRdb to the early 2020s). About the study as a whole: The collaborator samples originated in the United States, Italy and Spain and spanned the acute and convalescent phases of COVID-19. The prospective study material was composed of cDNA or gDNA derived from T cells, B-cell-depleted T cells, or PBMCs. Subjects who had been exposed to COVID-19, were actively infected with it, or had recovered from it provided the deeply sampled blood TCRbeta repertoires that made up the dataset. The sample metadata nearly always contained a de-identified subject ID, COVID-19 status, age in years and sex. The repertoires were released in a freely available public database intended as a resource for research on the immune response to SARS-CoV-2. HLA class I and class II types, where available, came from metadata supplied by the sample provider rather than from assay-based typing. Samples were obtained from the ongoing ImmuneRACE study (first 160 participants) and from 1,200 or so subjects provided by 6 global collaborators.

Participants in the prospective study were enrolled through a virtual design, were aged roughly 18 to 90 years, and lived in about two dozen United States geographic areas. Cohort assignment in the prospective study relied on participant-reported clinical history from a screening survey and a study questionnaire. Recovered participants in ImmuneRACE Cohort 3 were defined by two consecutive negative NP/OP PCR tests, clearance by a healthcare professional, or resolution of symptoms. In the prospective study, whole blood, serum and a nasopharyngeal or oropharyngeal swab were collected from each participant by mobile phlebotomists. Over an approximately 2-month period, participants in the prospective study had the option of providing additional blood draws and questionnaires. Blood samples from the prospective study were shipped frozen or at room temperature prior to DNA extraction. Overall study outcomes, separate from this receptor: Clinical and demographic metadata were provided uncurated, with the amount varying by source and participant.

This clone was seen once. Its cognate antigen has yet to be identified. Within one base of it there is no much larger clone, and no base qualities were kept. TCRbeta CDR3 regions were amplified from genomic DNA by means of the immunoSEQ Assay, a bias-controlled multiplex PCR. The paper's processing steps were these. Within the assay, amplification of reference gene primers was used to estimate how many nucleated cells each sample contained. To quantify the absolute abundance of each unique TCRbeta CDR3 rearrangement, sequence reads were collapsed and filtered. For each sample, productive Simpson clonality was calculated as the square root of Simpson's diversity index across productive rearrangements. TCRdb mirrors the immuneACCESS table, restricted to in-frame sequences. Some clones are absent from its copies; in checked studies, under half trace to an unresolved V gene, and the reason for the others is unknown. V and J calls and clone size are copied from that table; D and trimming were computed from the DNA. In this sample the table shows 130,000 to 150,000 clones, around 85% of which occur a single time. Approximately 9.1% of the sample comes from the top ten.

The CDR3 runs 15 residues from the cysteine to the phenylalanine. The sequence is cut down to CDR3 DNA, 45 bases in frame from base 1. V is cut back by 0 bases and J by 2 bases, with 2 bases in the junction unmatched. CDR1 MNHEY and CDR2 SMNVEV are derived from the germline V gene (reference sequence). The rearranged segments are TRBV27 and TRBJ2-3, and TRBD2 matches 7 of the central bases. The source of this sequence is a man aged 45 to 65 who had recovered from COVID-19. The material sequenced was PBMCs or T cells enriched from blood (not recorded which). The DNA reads TGTGCCAGCAGTTTATCTCGGGGGGACACAGATACGCAGTATTTT. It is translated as CASSLSRGDTDTQYF.